The sequence of this T cell receptor beta chain was determined in a study of liver allograft versus peripheral blood T cells (dated by TCRdb to between 2020 and 2021). In the study overall: The study compared T cell receptor repertoires found within transplanted livers against repertoires in the peripheral blood of liver transplant recipients. What the research found in general, with its limitations: According to the report, the T cell receptor repertoires detected in peripheral blood were different from the repertoires found inside liver allografts.

Data came from an Illumina MiSeq. TCRdb trimmed the raw reads at Q25, called clones with MiXCR and kept productive beta chains. Rows with one shared CDR3 protein collapse into an entry with the most common genes and DNA. For this sample the table gives about 3,100 distinct CDR3 sequences, of which about 14% were detected only once. 35% to 45% of the sample rests with the top ten. This clonotype is categorized as medium-sized (0.01 to 0.1%). There is no known antigen for this receptor. No base quality information exists; no much larger clone differs at one position. This TCR was sampled from a human patient who had a liver transplant. Because of the transplant, the T cells may be the graft donor's rather than the patient's own.

The CDR3 region has the sequence CASSEWGGDQPQHF. The nucleotides are TGTGCCAGCAGTGAATGGGGAGGGGATCAGCCCCAGCATTTT. The chain uses TRBV6-1 and TRBJ1-5, and TRBD1 may be the D gene, going by 5 matching bases. From cysteine to phenylalanine, the CDR3 is 14 amino acids long. The DNA shown is the 42-base CDR3, in frame from base 1. The CDR1 and CDR2 encoded by the germline V gene are MNHNS and SASEGT. V is cut by 2 bases and J by 5 bases, and the space between the germline ends is 10 bases.